Below, 6 T cell receptor beta chains from the same sample are listed, as sequenced in a study of identical twins. TCRdb re-analysed the 5' RACE reads in MiXCR, keeping a single row per CDR3 protein. In the table there are approximately 620,000 distinct CDR3 sequences, around 8.3% of which are singletons. These records were also assigned to another study, of yellow fever vaccine responses in identical twins.

The sample comprised PBMCs. The source of these receptors is a woman aged 18-29 years in good health.

The sample holds a few counts of this clonotype. The chain recombines TRBV20-1 with TRBJ2-2; 12 bases fit TRBD2. Germline CDR1 is DFQATT and CDR2 is SNEGSKA (reference sequence). V was pared by 0 bases and J by 5 bases, with 7 bases of the junction left unmatched. The CDR3 is 17 residues long. CDR3 nucleotide sequence: TGCAGTGCTAGAGACCCTAGCGGGGGGGTGAATACCGGGGAGCTGTTTTTT. Translating gives CSARDPSGGVNTGELFF.

This clonotype has only a few counts. The chain combines TRBV15 with TRBJ2-5, with 13 bases aligning to TRBD2. Germline CDR1 LNHNV, CDR2 YYDKDF (reference sequence). J was trimmed by 4 bases and V by 6 bases; bases with no gene match: 11. This CDR3 contains 17 residues. The CDR3 nucleotides are TGTGCCACCAGTGGAACTTGGACTAGCGGGGGAGCAGAGACCCAGTACTTC. Its protein product is CATSGTWTSGGAETQYF.

This clonotype was detected many times. J is TRBJ2-2 and V is TRBV29-1; TRBD2 matches 7 bases. From germline, CDR1 is SQVTM and CDR2 ANQGSEA. V shed 5 bases, J shed 4 bases, and the junction held 10 bases outside the gene matches. The CDR3 runs 15 residues. The CDR3 here is CSVRASGRPTGELFF. As DNA, the CDR3 is TGCAGCGTTCGAGCTAGCGGACGTCCCACCGGGGAGCTGTTTTTT.

There are a few counts of this clonotype. This rearrangement joins TRBV27 to TRBJ2-1; 14 positions agree with TRBD2. V shed 7 bases, J shed 3 bases, and the junction held 14 bases outside the gene matches. The germline V gene has CDR1 MNHEY and CDR2 SMNVEV (reference sequence). The CDR3 is made up of 19 amino acids. This chain's CDR3 is CASKRDATGLAGVYNEQFF. The CDR3 nucleotides read TGTGCCAGCAAACGGGATGCAACGGGACTAGCGGGAGTCTACAATGAGCAGTTCTTC.

This clonotype came up a few times. The chain is built from TRBV4-1 and TRBJ2-1; 15 positions match TRBD2. In germline, CDR1 is MGHRA, CDR2 YSYEKL. V dropped 3 bases and J dropped 7; count of bases not matched to a gene: 4. The CDR3 covers 16 residues. CDR3 in amino acids: CASSQGLAGGWNEQFF. CDR3 coding DNA: TGCGCCAGCAGCCAGGGACTAGCGGGGGGCTGGAATGAGCAGTTCTTC.

This clonotype was counted at least ten times. The chain is built from TRBV24-1 and TRBJ2-1; D gene uncertain. This CDR3 spans 14 amino acids. Germline values: CDR1 KGHDR, CDR2 SFDVKD. The V and J ends lost 3 bases and 1 base respectively, with 6 bases between them. The CDR3: CATSDAGSYNEQFF. The CDR3 DNA follows: TGTGCCACCAGTGATGCCGGATCCTACAATGAGCAGTTCTTC.